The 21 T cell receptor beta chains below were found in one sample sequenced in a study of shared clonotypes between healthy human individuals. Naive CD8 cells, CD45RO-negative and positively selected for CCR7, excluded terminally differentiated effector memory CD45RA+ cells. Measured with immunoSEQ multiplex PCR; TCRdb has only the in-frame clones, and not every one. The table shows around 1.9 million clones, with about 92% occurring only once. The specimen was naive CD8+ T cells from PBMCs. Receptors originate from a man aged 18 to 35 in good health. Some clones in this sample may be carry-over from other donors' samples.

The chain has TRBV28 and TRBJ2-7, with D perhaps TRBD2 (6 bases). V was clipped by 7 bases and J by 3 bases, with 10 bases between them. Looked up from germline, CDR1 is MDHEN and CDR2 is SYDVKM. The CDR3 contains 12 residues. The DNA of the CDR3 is TGTGCCAGCACCCCGGGGGACTACGAGCAGTACTTC. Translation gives CASTPGDYEQYF.

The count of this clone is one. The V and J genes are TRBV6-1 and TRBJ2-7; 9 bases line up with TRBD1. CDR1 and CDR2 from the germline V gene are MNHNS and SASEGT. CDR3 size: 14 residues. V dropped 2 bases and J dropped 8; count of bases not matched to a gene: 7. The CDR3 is CASSERDRALKQYF. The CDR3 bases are TGTGCCAGCAGTGAACGGGACAGGGCCCTCAAGCAGTACTTC.

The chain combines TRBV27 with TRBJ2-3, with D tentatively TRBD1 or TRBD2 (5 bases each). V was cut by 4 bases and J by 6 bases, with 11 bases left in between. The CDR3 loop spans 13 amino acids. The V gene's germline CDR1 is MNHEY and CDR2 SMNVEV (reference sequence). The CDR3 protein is CASSYGARDTQYF. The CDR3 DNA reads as TGTGCCAGCAGTTACGGGGCGCGGGATACGCAGTATTTT.

Written as DNA, the CDR3 is TGTGCCATCAGCCCCGAGCAAACCTCTAGCAATCAGCCCCAGCATTTT. It yields the protein CAISPEQTSSNQPQHF. The chain carries TRBV10-3 and TRBJ1-5; D call uncertain. V lost 6 bases and J lost 0, with 15 bases in between. Germline V gives CDR1 ENHRY, CDR2 SYGVKD. The CDR3 length is 16 residues.

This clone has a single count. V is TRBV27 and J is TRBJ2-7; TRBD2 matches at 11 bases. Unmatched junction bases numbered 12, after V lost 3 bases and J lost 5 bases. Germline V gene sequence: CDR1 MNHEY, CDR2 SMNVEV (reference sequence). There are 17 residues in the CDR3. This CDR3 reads CASSFGLAGGPGDEQYF. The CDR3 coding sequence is TGTGCCAGCAGTTTCGGGCTAGCGGGAGGCCCCGGGGACGAGCAGTACTTC.

Written as DNA, the CDR3 is TGTGCCAGCAGCCGCGCCCGTAGGGCCTCTGGGGCCAACGTCCTGACTTTC. This sequence encodes CASSRARRASGANVLTF. The chain combines TRBV27 with TRBJ2-6; no reliable D call. Germline lookup yields CDR1 MNHEY and CDR2 SMNVEV (reference sequence). The CDR3 spans 17 residues. Trimming left V 6 bases short and J 0 bases short, with 15 bases between.

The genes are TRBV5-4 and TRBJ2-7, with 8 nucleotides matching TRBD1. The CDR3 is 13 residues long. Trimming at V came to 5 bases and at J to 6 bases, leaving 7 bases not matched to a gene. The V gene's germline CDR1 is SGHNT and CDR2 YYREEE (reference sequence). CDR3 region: CASSYGQGGEQYF. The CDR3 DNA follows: TGTGCCAGCAGTTACGGACAGGGAGGCGAGCAGTACTTC.

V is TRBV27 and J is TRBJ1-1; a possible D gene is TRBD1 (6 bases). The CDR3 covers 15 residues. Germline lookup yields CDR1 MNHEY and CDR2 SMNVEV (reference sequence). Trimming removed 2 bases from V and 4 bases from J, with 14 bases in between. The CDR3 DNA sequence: TGTGCCAGCAGTTTAAGGGGGGGTTTGGGCACTGAAGCTTTCTTT. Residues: CASSLRGGLGTEAFF.

CDR3 coding DNA: TGTGCCAGCAGTTACAGGGGGACTGATGGTAATGAAAAACTGTTTTTT. This translates into CASSYRGTDGNEKLFF. The chain joins TRBV6-5 to TRBJ1-4, with a weak D call TRBD1 (6 bases). Between the trimmed V and J ends, which lost 2 bases and 4 bases, there was a span of 14 bases. Germline CDR1 reads MNHEY; CDR2 reads SVGAGI. This CDR3 has 16 residues.

The CDR3 bases are TGCGCCAGCAGCCAAGGGGACGCGGGAGTTCCCACAGATACGCAGTATTTT. Encoded protein: CASSQGDAGVPTDTQYF. The V gene is TRBV4-1, the J gene TRBJ2-3; 7 bases are a match to TRBD2. There are 17 residues in the CDR3. Germline values: CDR1 MGHRA, CDR2 YSYEKL. V lost 1 base, J lost 2 bases, and 9 bases stayed unmatched.

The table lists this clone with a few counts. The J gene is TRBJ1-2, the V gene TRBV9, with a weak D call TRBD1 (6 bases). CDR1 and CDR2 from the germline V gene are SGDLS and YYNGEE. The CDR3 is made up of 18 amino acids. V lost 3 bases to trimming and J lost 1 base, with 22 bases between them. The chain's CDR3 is CASSEPRGISPDNYGYTF. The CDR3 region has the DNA TGTGCCAGCAGCGAGCCCAGGGGCATATCCCCCGATAACTATGGCTACACCTTC.

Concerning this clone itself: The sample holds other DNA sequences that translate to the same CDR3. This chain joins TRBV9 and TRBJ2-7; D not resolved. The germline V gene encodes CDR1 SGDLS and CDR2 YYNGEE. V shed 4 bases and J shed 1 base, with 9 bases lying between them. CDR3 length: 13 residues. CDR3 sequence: CASSPRDSYEQYF. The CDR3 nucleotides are TGTGCCAGCAGCCCCCGAGATTCCTACGAGCAGTACTTC.

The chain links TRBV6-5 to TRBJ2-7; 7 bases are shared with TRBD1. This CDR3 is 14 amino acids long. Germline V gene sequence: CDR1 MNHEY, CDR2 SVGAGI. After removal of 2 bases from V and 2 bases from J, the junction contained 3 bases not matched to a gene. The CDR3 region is CASSYLTGAYEQYF. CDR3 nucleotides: TGTGCCAGCAGTTACCTCACAGGGGCCTACGAGCAGTACTTC.

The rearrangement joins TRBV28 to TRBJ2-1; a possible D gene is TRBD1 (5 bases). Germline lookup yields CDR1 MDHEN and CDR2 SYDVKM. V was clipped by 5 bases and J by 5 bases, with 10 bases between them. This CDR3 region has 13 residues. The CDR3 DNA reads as TGTGCCAGCAGTATTGTCAGGGACAATGAGCAGTTCTTC. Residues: CASSIVRDNEQFF.

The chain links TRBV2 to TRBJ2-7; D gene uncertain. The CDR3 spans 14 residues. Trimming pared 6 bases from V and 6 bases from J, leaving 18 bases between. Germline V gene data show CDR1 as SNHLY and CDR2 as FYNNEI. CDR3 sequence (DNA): TGTGCCAGCAGCAGGACGCCGAGACCTCTCGAGCAGTACTTC. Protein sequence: CASSRTPRPLEQYF.

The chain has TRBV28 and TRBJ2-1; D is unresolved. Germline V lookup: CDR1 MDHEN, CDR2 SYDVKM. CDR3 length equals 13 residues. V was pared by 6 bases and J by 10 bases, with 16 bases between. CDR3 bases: TGTGCCAGCAGCCTTCTACCGATAGGGGAGCAGTTCTTC. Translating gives CASSLLPIGEQFF.

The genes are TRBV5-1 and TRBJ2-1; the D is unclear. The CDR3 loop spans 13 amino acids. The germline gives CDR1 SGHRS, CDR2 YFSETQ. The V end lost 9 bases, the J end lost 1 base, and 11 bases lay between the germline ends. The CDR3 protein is CATRDGSYNEQFF. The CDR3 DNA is TGCGCCACCCGAGACGGGTCCTACAATGAGCAGTTCTTC. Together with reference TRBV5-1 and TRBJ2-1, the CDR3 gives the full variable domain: KAGVTQTPRYLIKTRGQQVTLSCSPISGHRSVSWYQQTPGQGLQFLFEYFSETQRNKGNFPGRFSGRQFSNSRSEMNVSTLELGDSALYLCATRDGSYNEQFFGPGTRLTVL.

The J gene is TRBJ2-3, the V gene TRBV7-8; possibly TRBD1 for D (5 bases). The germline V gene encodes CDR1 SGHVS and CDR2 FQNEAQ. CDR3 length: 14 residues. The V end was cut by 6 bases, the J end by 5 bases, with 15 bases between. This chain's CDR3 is CASRLIGVGDTQYF. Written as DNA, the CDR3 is TGTGCCAGCAGACTTATAGGGGTGGGAGATACGCAGTATTTT.

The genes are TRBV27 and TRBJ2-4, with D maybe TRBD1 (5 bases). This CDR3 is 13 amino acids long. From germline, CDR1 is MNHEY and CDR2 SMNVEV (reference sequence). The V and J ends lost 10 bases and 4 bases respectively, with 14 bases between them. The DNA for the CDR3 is TGTGCCACCCTTGGGGCAGAGAAAAACATTCAGTACTTC. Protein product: CATLGAEKNIQYF.

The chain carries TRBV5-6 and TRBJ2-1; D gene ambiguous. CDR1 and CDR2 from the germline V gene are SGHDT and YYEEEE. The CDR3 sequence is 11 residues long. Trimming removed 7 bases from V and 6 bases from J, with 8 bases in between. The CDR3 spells CASLAGNEQFF. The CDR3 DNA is TGTGCCAGCCTTGCTGGCAATGAGCAGTTCTTC.

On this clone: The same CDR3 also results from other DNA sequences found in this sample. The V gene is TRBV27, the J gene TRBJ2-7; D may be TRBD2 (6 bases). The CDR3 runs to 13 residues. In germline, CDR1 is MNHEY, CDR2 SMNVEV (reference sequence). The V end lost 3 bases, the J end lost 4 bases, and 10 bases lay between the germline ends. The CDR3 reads CASSLGGRYEQYF. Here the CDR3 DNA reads TGTGCCAGCAGTTTGGGAGGTCGATACGAGCAGTACTTC.